This TCR beta chain stems from a study of regulatory T cells in long-lasting Graves disease. Time point here: persistent/refractory GD, antithyroid drugs over 5 years with positive TRAb. PBMCs were the source of the RNA used for TCR sequencing. This CDR3 spans 13 amino acids. V lost 0 bases and J 5 bases, leaving 7 bases between the germline ends. The V gene's germline CDR1 is LGHDT and CDR2 YNNKEL (reference sequence). This clonotype appeared a few times. CDR3-region Arm-PCR and iRepertoire HTBI primers produced the TCR beta libraries. TCRdb re-called the multiplex PCR reads through MiXCR, storing one row per CDR3 protein. The sample records fewer than 600,000 distinct CDR3 sequences, about 22% being singletons.

The source of this sequence is a female donor with Graves disease. The sequencing here drew on peripheral blood mononuclear cells (PBMCs), taken when the disease was refractory, from a patient treated with antithyroid drugs. The rearrangement uses TRBV3-1 and TRBJ1-2, with D unclear. The CDR3 is CASSQDPVYGYTF. Here the CDR3 DNA reads TGTGCCAGCAGCCAAGATCCCGTTTATGGCTACACCTTC.